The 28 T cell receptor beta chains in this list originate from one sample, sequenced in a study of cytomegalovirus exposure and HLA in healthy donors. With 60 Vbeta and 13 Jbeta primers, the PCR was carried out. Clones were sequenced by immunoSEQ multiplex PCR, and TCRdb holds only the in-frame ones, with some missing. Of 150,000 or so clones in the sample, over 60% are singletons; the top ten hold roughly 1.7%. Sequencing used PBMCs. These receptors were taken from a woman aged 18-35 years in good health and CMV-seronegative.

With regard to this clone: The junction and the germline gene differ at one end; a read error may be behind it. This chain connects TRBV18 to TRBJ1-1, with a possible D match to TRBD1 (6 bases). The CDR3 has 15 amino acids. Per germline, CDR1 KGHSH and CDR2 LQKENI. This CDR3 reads CAIMTTGGSDTEAFF. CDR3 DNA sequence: TGCGCCATAATGACCACGGGGGGCTCTGACACTGAAGCTTTCTTT.

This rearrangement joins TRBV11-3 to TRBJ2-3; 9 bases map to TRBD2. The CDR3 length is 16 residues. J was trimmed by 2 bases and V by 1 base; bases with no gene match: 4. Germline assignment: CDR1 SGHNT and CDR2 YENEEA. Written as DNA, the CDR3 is TGTGCCAGCAGCTTAGGAGCTAGCGGGAACACAGATACGCAGTATTTT. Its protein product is CASSLGASGNTDTQYF.

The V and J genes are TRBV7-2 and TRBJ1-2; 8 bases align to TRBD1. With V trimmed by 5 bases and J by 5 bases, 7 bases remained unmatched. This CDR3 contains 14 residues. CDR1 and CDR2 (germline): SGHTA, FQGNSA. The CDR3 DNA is TGTGCCAGCAGCCAACGACAGGGGCTATATGGCTACACCTTC. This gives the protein CASSQRQGLYGYTF.

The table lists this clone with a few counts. CDR3 sequence (DNA): TGTGCCATCAGGGACAGGGGGCCGAGCACAGATACGCAGTATTTT. As protein: CAIRDRGPSTDTQYF. The V gene is TRBV10-3, the J gene TRBJ2-3, with 11 bases aligning to TRBD1. CDR3 size: 15 residues. The J segment lost 0 bases and the V segment lost 6 bases, leaving 2 bases of the junction unmatched. Germline assignment: CDR1 ENHRY and CDR2 SYGVKD.

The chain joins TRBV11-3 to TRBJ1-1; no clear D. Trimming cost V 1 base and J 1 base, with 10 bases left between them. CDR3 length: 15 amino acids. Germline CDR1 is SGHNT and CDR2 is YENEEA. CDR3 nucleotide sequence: TGTGCCAGCAGCTTAGTCGCGGGAGGGAACACTGAAGCTTTCTTT. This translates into CASSLVAGGNTEAFF.

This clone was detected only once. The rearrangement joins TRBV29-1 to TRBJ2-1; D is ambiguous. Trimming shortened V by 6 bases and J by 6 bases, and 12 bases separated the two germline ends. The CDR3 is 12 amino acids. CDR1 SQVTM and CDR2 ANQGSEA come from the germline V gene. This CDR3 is CSVPYPGNEQFF. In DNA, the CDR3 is TGCAGCGTGCCTTATCCGGGCAATGAGCAGTTCTTC.

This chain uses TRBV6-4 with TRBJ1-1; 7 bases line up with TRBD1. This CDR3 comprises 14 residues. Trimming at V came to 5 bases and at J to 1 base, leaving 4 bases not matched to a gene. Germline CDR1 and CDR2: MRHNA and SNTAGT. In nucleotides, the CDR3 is TGTGCCAGCAGTCCCCGACAGGGGAACACTGAAGCTTTCTTT. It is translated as CASSPRQGNTEAFF.

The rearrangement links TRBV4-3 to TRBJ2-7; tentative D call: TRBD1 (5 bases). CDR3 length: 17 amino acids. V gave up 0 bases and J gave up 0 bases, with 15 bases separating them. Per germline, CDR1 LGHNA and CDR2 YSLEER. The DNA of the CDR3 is TGCGCCAGCAGCCAAGATGGCGGCAGGGAAAGCTCCTACGAGCAGTACTTC. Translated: CASSQDGGRESSYEQYF.

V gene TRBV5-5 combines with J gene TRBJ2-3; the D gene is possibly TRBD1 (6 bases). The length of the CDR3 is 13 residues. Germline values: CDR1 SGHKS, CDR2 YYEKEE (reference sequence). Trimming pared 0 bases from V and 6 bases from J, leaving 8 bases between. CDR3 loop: CASSLAGVDTQYF. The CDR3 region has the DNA TGTGCCAGCAGCTTGGCAGGGGTGGATACGCAGTATTTT.

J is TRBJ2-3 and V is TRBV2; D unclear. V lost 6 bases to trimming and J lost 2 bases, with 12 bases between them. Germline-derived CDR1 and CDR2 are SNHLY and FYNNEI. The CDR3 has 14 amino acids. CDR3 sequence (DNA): TGTGCCAGCAGGACTCCCGACCCCACAGATACGCAGTATTTT. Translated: CASRTPDPTDTQYF.

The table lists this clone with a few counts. CDR3 residues: CASSFLTGKNNQPQHF. In DNA form, the CDR3 reads TGTGCCAGCAGTTTCCTGACAGGGAAGAACAATCAGCCCCAGCATTTT. V usage is TRBV28 and J usage is TRBJ1-5, with 7 nucleotides matching TRBD1. CDR1 MDHEN and CDR2 SYDVKM come from the germline V gene. V gave up 3 bases and J gave up 3 bases; unmatched junction bases: 8. CDR3 length: 16 residues. Complete variable domain (other parts from reference TRBV28 and TRBJ1-5): DVKVTQSSRYLVKRTGEKVFLECVQDMDHENMFWYRQDPGLGLRLIYFSYDVKMKEKGDIPEGYSVSREKKERFSLILESASTNQTSMYLCASSFLTGKNNQPQHFGDGTRLSIL.

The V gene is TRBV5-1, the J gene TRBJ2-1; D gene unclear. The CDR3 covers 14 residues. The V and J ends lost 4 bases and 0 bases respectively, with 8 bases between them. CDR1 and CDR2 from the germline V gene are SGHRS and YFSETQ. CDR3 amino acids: CASSPASSYNEQFF. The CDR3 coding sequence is TGCGCCAGCAGCCCCGCCAGCTCCTACAATGAGCAGTTCTTC. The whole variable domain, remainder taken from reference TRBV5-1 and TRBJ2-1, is KAGVTQTPRYLIKTRGQQVTLSCSPISGHRSVSWYQQTPGQGLQFLFEYFSETQRNKGNFPGRFSGRQFSNSRSEMNVSTLELGDSALYLCASSPASSYNEQFFGPGTRLTVL.

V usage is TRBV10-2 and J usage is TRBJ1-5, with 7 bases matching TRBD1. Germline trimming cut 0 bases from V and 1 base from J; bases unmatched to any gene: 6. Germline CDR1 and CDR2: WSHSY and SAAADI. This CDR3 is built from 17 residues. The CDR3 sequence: CASSESPGGNSNQPQHF. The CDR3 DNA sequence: TGCGCCAGCAGTGAGTCGCCAGGGGGGAACAGCAATCAGCCCCAGCATTTT.

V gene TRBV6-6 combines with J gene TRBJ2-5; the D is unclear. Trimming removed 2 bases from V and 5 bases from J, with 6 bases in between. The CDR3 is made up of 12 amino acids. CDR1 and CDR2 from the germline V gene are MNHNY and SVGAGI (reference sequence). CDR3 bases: TGTGCCAGCAGTTACACCGGGGAGACCCAGTACTTC. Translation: CASSYTGETQYF.

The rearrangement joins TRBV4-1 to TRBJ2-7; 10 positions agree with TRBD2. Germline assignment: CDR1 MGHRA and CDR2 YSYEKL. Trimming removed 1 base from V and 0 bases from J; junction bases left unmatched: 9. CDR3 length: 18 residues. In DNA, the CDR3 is TGCGCCAGCAGCCAAGTGGGGACTAGCGTTTCGAGCTCCTACGAGCAGTACTTC. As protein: CASSQVGTSVSSSYEQYF.

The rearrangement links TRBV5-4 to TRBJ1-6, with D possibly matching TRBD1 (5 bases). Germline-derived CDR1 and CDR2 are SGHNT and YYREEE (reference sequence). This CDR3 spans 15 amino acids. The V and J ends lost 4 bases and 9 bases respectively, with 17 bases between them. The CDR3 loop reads CASSPDRLLISPLHF. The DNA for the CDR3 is TGTGCCAGCAGCCCTGACAGACTTCTAATTTCACCCCTCCACTTT.

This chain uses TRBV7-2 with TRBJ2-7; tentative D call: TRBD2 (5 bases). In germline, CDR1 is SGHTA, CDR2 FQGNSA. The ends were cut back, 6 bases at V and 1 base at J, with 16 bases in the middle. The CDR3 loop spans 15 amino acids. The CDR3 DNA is TGTGCCAGCAGTCCCTCCCGGGGAAGGTCCTACGAGCAGTACTTC. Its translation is CASSPSRGRSYEQYF. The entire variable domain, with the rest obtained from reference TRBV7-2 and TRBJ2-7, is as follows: GAGVSQSPSNKVTEKGKDVELRCDPISGHTALYWYRQSLGQGLEFLIYFQGNSAPDKSGLPSDRFSAERTGGSVSTLTIQRTQQEDSAVYLCASSPSRGRSYEQYFGPGTRLTVT.

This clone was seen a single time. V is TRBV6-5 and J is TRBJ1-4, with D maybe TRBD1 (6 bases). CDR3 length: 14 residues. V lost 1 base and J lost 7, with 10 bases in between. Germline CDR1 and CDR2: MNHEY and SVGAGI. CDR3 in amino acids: CASSYLAGVEKLFF. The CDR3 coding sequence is TGTGCCAGCAGTTACTTGGCAGGGGTTGAAAAACTGTTTTTT.

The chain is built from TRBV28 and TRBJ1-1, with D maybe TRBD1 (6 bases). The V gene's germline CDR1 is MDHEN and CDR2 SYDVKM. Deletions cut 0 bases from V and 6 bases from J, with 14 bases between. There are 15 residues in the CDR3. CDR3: CASSLWTGGLAEAFF. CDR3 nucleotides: TGTGCCAGCAGTTTATGGACAGGCGGGCTGGCTGAAGCTTTCTTT.

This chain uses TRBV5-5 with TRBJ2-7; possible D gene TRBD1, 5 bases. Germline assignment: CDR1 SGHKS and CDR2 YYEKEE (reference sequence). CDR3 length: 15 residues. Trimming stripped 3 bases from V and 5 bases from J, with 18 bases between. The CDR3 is CASSSPAGYQDEQYF. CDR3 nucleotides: TGTGCCAGCAGCTCCCCAGCAGGGTACCAGGACGAGCAGTACTTC.

CDR3 nucleotides: TGTGCCAGCAGCCAAGATTTACAGGGGGTATGGAACTATGGCTACACCTTC. Amino acids: CASSQDLQGVWNYGYTF. V usage is TRBV4-2 and J usage is TRBJ1-2, with TRBD1 matching over 8 bases. The germline V gene encodes CDR1 LGHNA and CDR2 YNFKEQ. The CDR3 extends over 17 amino acids. V trimming: 0 bases; J trimming: 2 bases; junction bases outside the gene matches: 8.

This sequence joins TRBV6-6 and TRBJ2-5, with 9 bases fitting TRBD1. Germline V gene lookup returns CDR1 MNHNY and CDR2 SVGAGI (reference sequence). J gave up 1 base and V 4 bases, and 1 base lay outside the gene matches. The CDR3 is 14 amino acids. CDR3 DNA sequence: TGTGCCAGCAGTTGGACAGGGGTCCAAGAGACCCAGTACTTC. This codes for CASSWTGVQETQYF.

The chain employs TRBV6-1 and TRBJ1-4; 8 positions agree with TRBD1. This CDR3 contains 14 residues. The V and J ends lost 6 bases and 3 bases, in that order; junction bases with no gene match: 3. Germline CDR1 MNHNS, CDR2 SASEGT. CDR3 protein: CASRLGQANEKLFF. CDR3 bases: TGTGCCAGCAGGCTGGGACAGGCTAATGAAAAACTGTTTTTT.

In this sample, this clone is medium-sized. In DNA, the CDR3 is TGCGCCAGCAGCCAAGGCGGACAGTCGAACCCCCGGGGAGGCTACACCTTC. This encodes CASSQGGQSNPRGGYTF. The chain couples TRBV4-3 to TRBJ1-2, with TRBD1 as a possible D gene (6 bases). V lost 1 base and J lost 8, with 23 bases in between. The CDR3 has 17 residues. Germline CDR1 reads LGHNA; CDR2 reads YSLEER.

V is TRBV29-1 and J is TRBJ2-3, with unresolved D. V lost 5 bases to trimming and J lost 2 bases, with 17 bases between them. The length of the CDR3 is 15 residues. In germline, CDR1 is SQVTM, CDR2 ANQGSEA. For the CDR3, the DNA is TGCAGCGTTCATCATGTCAGGAAGAACACAGATACGCAGTATTTT. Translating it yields CSVHHVRKNTDTQYF.

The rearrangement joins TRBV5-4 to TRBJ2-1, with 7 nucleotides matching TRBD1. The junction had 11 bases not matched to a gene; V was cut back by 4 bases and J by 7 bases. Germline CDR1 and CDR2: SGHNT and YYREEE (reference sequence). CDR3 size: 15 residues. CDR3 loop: CASSPRGQNGNEQFF. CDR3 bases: TGTGCCAGCAGCCCTAGGGGACAGAATGGTAATGAGCAGTTCTTC.

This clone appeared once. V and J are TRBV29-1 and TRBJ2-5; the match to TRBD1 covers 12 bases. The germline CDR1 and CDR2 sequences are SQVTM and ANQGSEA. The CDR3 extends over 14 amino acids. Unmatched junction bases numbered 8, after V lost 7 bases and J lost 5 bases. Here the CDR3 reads CSGGGQGAWETQYF. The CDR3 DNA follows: TGCAGCGGTGGGGGACAGGGGGCGTGGGAGACCCAGTACTTC.

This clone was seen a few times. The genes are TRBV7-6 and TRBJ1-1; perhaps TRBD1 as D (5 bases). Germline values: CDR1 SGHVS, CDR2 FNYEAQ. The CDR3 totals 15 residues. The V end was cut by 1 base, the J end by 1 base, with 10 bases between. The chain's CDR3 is CASSLVAGPNTEAFF. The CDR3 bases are TGTGCCAGCAGCTTAGTGGCGGGGCCGAACACTGAAGCTTTCTTT.